These 31 T cell receptor beta chains share one sample of origin, sequenced in a study of T cell repertoires in cytomegalovirus infection. These receptors have no identified antigens. TCRdb re-derived calls from the reads in MiXCR, one entry per CDR3 protein. In the table there are around 770,000 distinct CDR3 sequences, 25% to 30% of which are singletons. The material was cultured CD8+ T cells from PBMCs, obtained from culture after CMV antigen stimulation. These receptors came from a human donor in good health (CMV status not recorded). Some clones in this sample may be carry-over from other donors' samples.

In its sample, this clonotype was seen many times. The J gene is TRBJ1-1, the V gene TRBV7-9; 7 bases agree with TRBD1. Germline trimming cut 7 bases from V and 3 bases from J; bases unmatched to any gene: 8. This CDR3 has 14 residues. CDR1 is SEHNR, CDR2 FQNEAQ, per germline (reference sequence). CDR3 in DNA: TGTGCCAGCACACCCGAGGGGGCTCACACTGAAGCTTTCTTT. Amino acid sequence: CASTPEGAHTEAFF.

This clonotype appeared a few times. The CDR3 bases are TGTGCCAGCAGTCCCCAAGGTTTTTTTGCGGGTGAGCAGTACGTC. Residues: CASSPQGFFAGEQYV. V is TRBV12-3 or TRBV12-4 and J is TRBJ2-7; a weak D match, TRBD2 (5 bases). The CDR3 has 15 residues. Trimming shortened V by 5 bases and J by 7 bases, and 21 bases separated the two germline ends.

This sequence joins TRBV10-3 and TRBJ2-2; D not certain. This CDR3 has 13 amino acids. The V gene lost 7 bases and the J gene lost 3 bases, with 9 bases spanning the gap. The germline CDR1 and CDR2 sequences are ENHRY and SYGVKD. CDR3 DNA: TGTGCCATCAAGGTGGCAGACACCGGGGAGCTGTTTTTT. Translation gives CAIKVADTGELFF.

This clonotype turned up a few times. V and J are TRBV12-3 or TRBV12-4 and TRBJ2-1, with TRBD2 identical over 13 bases. With V trimmed by 7 bases and J by 6 bases, 6 bases remained unmatched. CDR3 length: 15 residues. CDR3 loop: CASNTWTSGGNEQFF. As DNA, the CDR3 is TGTGCCAGCAATACTTGGACTAGCGGGGGCAATGAGCAGTTCTTC.

V gene TRBV4-1 combines with J gene TRBJ2-1; D uncertain. Trimming removed 1 base at V and 1 base at J, with 8 bases between. This CDR3 spans 15 amino acids. CDR1 and CDR2 (germline): MGHRA, YSYEKL. CDR3 in amino acids: CASSQVSHSYNEQFF. Here the CDR3 DNA reads TGCGCCAGCAGCCAAGTTTCGCATTCCTACAATGAGCAGTTCTTC.

The rearrangement links TRBV6-6 to TRBJ1-1, with D possibly matching TRBD1 (6 bases). The germline CDR1 and CDR2 sequences are MNHNY and SVGAGI (reference sequence). The CDR3 covers 13 residues. The germline V and J ends were trimmed by 2 bases and 11 bases, with 15 bases remaining between them. CDR3 sequence (DNA): TGTGCCAGCAGTTACCGGACAGAGGAAAGTGCTTTCTTT. Its translation: CASSYRTEESAFF.

This clonotype occurred a few times. The chain carries TRBV20-1 and TRBJ2-1; D call uncertain. The germline V gene encodes CDR1 DFQATT and CDR2 SNEGSKA (reference sequence). Trimming removed 5 bases at V and 2 bases at J, with 10 bases between. The CDR3 is 13 residues long. CDR3: CSAPGRAYNEQFF. As DNA, the CDR3 is TGCAGTGCTCCAGGCAGAGCCTACAATGAGCAGTTCTTC.

This clonotype was detected ten times or more. The DNA for the CDR3 is TGTGCCAGCAGTTACTCGAATCGGGCCCCAGTAGGCTACACCTTC. This encodes CASSYSNRAPVGYTF. The chain recombines TRBV6-5 with TRBJ1-2, with no clear D. Germline lookup yields CDR1 MNHEY and CDR2 SVGAGI. The CDR3 has 15 amino acids. Trimming removed 0 bases at V and 8 bases at J, with 16 bases between.

This clonotype was seen a few times. The genes are TRBV4-3 and TRBJ1-2; D call uncertain. The V gene's germline CDR1 is LGHNA and CDR2 YSLEER. The CDR3 runs 16 residues. Between the trimmed V and J ends, which lost 0 bases and 1 base, there was a span of 12 bases. The CDR3 nucleotides are TGCGCCAGCAGCCAAGAGTCAACCAACTTTAACTATGGCTACACCTTC. This encodes CASSQESTNFNYGYTF.

CDR3 in amino acids: CASSEGGTRGGYTF. Written as DNA, the CDR3 is TGTGCCAGCAGTGAAGGGGGGACCCGCGGGGGCTACACCTTC. The rearrangement joins TRBV2 to TRBJ1-2, with a tentative D call TRBD1 (5 bases). Per germline, CDR1 SNHLY and CDR2 FYNNEI. Trimming left V 1 base short and J 8 bases short, with 14 bases between. This CDR3 is built from 14 residues.

This chain uses TRBV7-4 with TRBJ1-6, with 8 positions matching TRBD1. J gave up 6 bases and V 3 bases, and 13 bases lay outside the gene matches. The CDR3 has 18 amino acids. Per the germline V gene, CDR1 is SGHVT and CDR2 is SQSDAQ. The CDR3 sequence: CASSLRDRTVPVNSPLHF. CDR3 sequence (DNA): TGTGCCAGCAGCTTGCGGGACAGGACGGTGCCGGTTAATTCACCCCTCCACTTT.

The chain employs TRBV29-1 and TRBJ1-2, with 7 bases fitting TRBD1. Looked up from germline, CDR1 is SQVTM and CDR2 is ANQGSEA. This CDR3 region has 12 residues. Trimming took 6 bases from V and 7 from J; bases not matched to a gene: 8. The CDR3 DNA reads TGCAGCGTACCGGGACAGCTTTCTGGCTACACCTTC. It yields the protein CSVPGQLSGYTF.

This chain uses TRBV9 with TRBJ1-1, with D tentatively TRBD1 (5 bases). Germline loops: CDR1 SGDLS, CDR2 YYNGEE. The CDR3 has 14 residues. The V and J ends lost 0 bases and 7 bases respectively, with 13 bases between them. In nucleotides, the CDR3 is TGTGCCAGCAGCGTAGCTCTGGGGCCTATTGAAGCTTTCTTT. Translation gives CASSVALGPIEAFF.

V is TRBV19 and J is TRBJ1-2, with D tentatively TRBD1 (6 bases). CDR1 and CDR2 (germline): LNHDA, SQIVND (reference sequence). The CDR3 extends over 21 amino acids. Trimming removed 2 bases at V and 4 bases at J, with 32 bases between. The CDR3 reads CASSISTTLEGFDRSFYGYTF. CDR3 sequence (DNA): TGTGCCAGTAGTATAAGTACTACCCTGGAAGGGTTCGACAGGTCCTTCTATGGCTACACCTTC. The full variable domain, completed using reference TRBV19 and TRBJ1-2, is DGGITQSPKYLFRKEGQNVTLSCEQNLNHDAMYWYRQDPGQGLRLIYYSQIVNDFQKGDIAEGYSVSREKKESFPLTVTSAQKNPTAFYLCASSISTTLEGFDRSFYGYTFGSGTRLTVV.

This clonotype was recorded a few times. The chain is built from TRBV6-5 and TRBJ2-3; a possible D gene is TRBD2 (5 bases). CDR3 size: 13 residues. V was cut by 6 bases and J by 1 base, with 8 bases left in between. The V gene's germline CDR1 is MNHEY and CDR2 SVGAGI. The CDR3 coding sequence is TGTGCCAGCAGACGAGCGGGCACAGATACGCAGTATTTT. It specifies CASRRAGTDTQYF.

This clonotype was counted only a few times. Here the CDR3 reads CASSPWTGALIQPQHF. DNA for the CDR3: TGTGCCAGCAGCCCGTGGACAGGTGCCCTCATTCAGCCCCAGCATTTT. The chain has TRBV6-2 or TRBV6-3 and TRBJ1-5, with 7 bases that match TRBD1. The CDR3 is made up of 16 amino acids. Germline lookup yields CDR1 MNHEY and CDR2 SVGEGT. Trimming took 6 bases from V and 6 from J; bases not matched to a gene: 14.

At least ten counts were recorded for this clonotype. The genes are TRBV7-2 and TRBJ2-5; 12 bases agree with TRBD2. CDR1 is SGHTA and CDR2 is FQGNSA in the germline V gene. The CDR3 runs 18 residues. With V trimmed by 1 base and J by 1 base, 7 bases remained unmatched. CDR3 residues: CASSLGALAGGLQETQYF. The CDR3 coding sequence is TGTGCCAGCAGCTTAGGTGCTCTAGCGGGGGGGCTCCAAGAGACCCAGTACTTC.

This clonotype was recorded a few times. The chain carries TRBV5-1 and TRBJ2-6; 10 nucleotides match TRBD1. Germline V gene sequence: CDR1 SGHRS, CDR2 YFSETQ. The length of the CDR3 is 19 residues. Germline trimming cut 1 base from V and 2 bases from J; bases unmatched to any gene: 9. The CDR3 nucleotides read TGCGCCAGCAGCTTGACCGGGACAGGGGTTAGGACTGGGGCCAACGTCCTGACTTTC. Amino acids: CASSLTGTGVRTGANVLTF.

This clonotype was seen at least ten times. The junction departs from the called germline gene at one end, perhaps through a read error. The chain uses TRBV12-5 and TRBJ2-7; no firm D call. Germline CDR1 and CDR2: LGHNT and FRNRAP. The CDR3 is made up of 17 amino acids. The CDR3 region is CASGLVHGQPSSYEQYF. In DNA, the CDR3 is TGTGCTAGTGGGTTGGTACATGGGCAGCCGAGCTCCTACGAGCAGTACTTC.

The chain combines TRBV4-3 with TRBJ2-7, with D uncertain. Trimming shortened V by 2 bases and J by 0 bases, and 11 bases separated the two germline ends. The CDR3 is made up of 15 amino acids. In germline, CDR1 is LGHNA, CDR2 YSLEER. The CDR3 is CASSQWYSSSYEQYV. In nucleotides, the CDR3 is TGCGCCAGCAGCCAATGGTACTCGAGCTCCTACGAGCAGTACGTC.

This clonotype was counted many times. The V and J genes are TRBV7-9 and TRBJ2-1, with 10 positions matching TRBD1. The CDR3 contains 15 residues. Germline V gene data show CDR1 as SEHNR and CDR2 as FQNEAQ (reference sequence). V trimming: 1 base; J trimming: 6 bases; junction bases outside the gene matches: 3. The CDR3, as DNA: TGTGCCAGCAGCTTAGGGGACAGGGGAGGCAATGAGCAGTTCTTC. Amino acids: CASSLGDRGGNEQFF.

This clonotype was picked up a small number of times. The rearrangement links TRBV7-9 to TRBJ2-5; 8 positions agree with TRBD1. Germline V lookup: CDR1 SEHNR, CDR2 FQNEAQ (reference sequence). Trimming cost V 5 bases and J 5 bases; bases outside gene matches: 16. The CDR3 loop spans 17 amino acids. CDR3 amino acids: CASSGQGGANRVETQYF. The CDR3 DNA reads TGTGCCAGCAGCGGACAGGGCGGTGCAAATCGGGTGGAGACCCAGTACTTC. Full variable domain (remainder filled in from reference TRBV7-9 and TRBJ2-5): DTGVSQNPRHKITKRGQNVTFRCDPISEHNRLYWYRQTLGQGPEFLTYFQNEAQLEKSRLLSDRFSAERPKGSFSTLEIQRTEQGDSAMYLCASSGQGGANRVETQYFGPGTRLLVL.

This chain joins TRBV6-8 and TRBJ1-1; D is unresolved. CDR1 is MNHGY and CDR2 is SAAAGT in the germline V gene. V lost 4 bases, J lost 1 base, and 16 bases lay in between. There are 16 residues in the CDR3. CDR3 region: CASSSEWAAPNTEAFF. CDR3 nucleotide sequence: TGTGCCAGCAGTTCGGAGTGGGCAGCTCCGAACACTGAAGCTTTCTTT.

A word on this clonotype: This may stem from a read error, because a much larger clone lies one nucleotide away. The chain's CDR3 is CASGFSRDRNSPLHF. DNA of the CDR3: TGTGCCAGCGGCTTCTCTCGGGACAGAAATTCACCCCTCCACTTT. J is TRBJ1-6 and V is TRBV7-2; 7 positions agree with TRBD1. Germline assignment: CDR1 SGHTA and CDR2 FQGNSA. The CDR3 loop spans 15 amino acids.

This clonotype has a handful of counts. The chain couples TRBV7-2 to TRBJ2-7; D uncertain. Germline-derived CDR1 and CDR2 are SGHTA and FQGNSA. The length of the CDR3 is 13 residues. The V end lost 3 bases, the J end lost 3 bases, and 9 bases lay between the germline ends. The CDR3 DNA sequence: TGTGCCAGCAGCTTGTCCGACGTCTACGAGCAGTACGTC. Protein: CASSLSDVYEQYV.

In this sample, this clonotype turned up a few times. This rearrangement joins TRBV28 to TRBJ1-1; D not certain. The V and J ends lost 5 bases and 9 bases respectively, with 13 bases between them. From germline, CDR1 is MDHEN and CDR2 SYDVKM. This CDR3 spans 12 amino acids. The CDR3, as DNA: TGTGCCAGCAGTAGAAGACAAGTCAAAGCTTTCTTT. Translation gives CASSRRQVKAFF.

This clonotype was recorded a few times. The CDR3 DNA reads TGTGCCAGCAGCGAGCTAAGACTTGAGCAGTTCTTC. Protein: CASSELRLEQFF. V gene TRBV7-9 combines with J gene TRBJ2-1, with D hard to call. Germline-derived CDR1 and CDR2 are SEHNR and FQNEAQ (reference sequence). Deletions cut 5 bases from V and 9 bases from J, with 11 bases between. This CDR3 is 12 amino acids long.

The chain is built from TRBV2 and TRBJ2-1; unclear D gene. Trimming took off 11 bases at V and 7 bases at J, with 12 bases between the two ends. The CDR3 runs to 11 residues. The germline CDR1 and CDR2 sequences are SNHLY and FYNNEI. In DNA, the CDR3 is TGTGCCTTCCTCAAGGCGAATGAGCAGTTCTTC. It specifies CAFLKANEQFF.

The chain employs TRBV27 and TRBJ2-2, with no clear D. The CDR3 totals 16 residues. Trimming stripped 3 bases from V and 2 bases from J, with 13 bases between. Per germline, CDR1 MNHEY and CDR2 SMNVEV (reference sequence). The CDR3 region is CASSFLSAINTGELFF. The CDR3 DNA follows: TGTGCCAGCAGTTTTTTGTCAGCGATAAACACCGGGGAGCTGTTTTTT.

The chain joins TRBV18 to TRBJ2-7; D may be TRBD1 or TRBD2 (5 bases each). This CDR3 has 16 residues. The V gene lost 2 bases and the J gene lost 3 bases, with 17 bases spanning the gap. Germline V gives CDR1 KGHSH, CDR2 LQKENI. The DNA of the CDR3 is TGTGCCAGCTCACCAACAGAGGGACGGAACCTCTACGAGCAGTACTTC. This encodes CASSPTEGRNLYEQYF.

This clonotype was found a few times. This chain links TRBV12-5 with TRBJ2-3, with a weak D call TRBD2 (5 bases). CDR3 length: 20 amino acids. Germline lookup yields CDR1 LGHNT and CDR2 FRNRAP. V was trimmed by 3 bases and J by 2 bases, leaving 27 bases between them. The CDR3: CASGLLVNREDLGLTDTQYF. CDR3 DNA sequence: TGTGCTAGTGGTTTACTGGTTAATCGCGAGGACTTAGGTCTCACAGATACGCAGTATTTT.